Below are 8 T cell receptor beta chains sequenced from a single sample in a study of spatial heterogeneity in lung cancer (dated by TCRdb to between 2018 and 2020). The time point label corresponds to: sample taken at primary tumor resection. For TCR sequencing, whole RNA was extracted from tumor and nontumor lung tissue, or from cryopreserved PBMC samples, and no cell sorting was done. Library preparation was by 5' RACE. Instrument on record: NextSeq 500. The public reads were quality trimmed at Q25 with fastp and then assembled into clones with MiXCR by TCRdb, keeping productive beta chains. Rows matching on CDR3 protein sequence are summarized as one entry with the most common DNA and genes. Counted in this sample were approximately 13,000 distinct CDR3 sequences; more than 4.5% of them appeared once. The ten largest clones add up to less than 45% of the sample. The input for sequencing was lung tumor tissue, taken at surgery. These receptor sequences come from a human donor with early-stage non-small cell lung cancer.

At least ten counts were recorded for this clonotype. This beta chain lies outside the target of a library built for alpha chains; its clone size means little. The chain recombines TRBV4-3 with TRBJ1-2, with D unresolved. Germline CDR1 is LGHNA and CDR2 is YSLEER. Trimming shortened V by 0 bases and J by 8 bases, and 16 bases separated the two germline ends. CDR3 length: 15 residues. The CDR3 DNA follows: TGCGCCAGCAGCCAAGATCCTATGGGGTCCGGAGGCTACACCTTC. Amino acids: CASSQDPMGSGGYTF.

This clonotype was seen ten or more times. This beta chain appears as a stray read in a library generated for alpha chains; its size is not informative. This chain connects TRBV21-1 to TRBJ2-2; TRBD2 was called by the table and not checked on the DNA. TRBV21-1 is recorded as a pseudogene. This CDR3 contains 17 residues. In DNA, the CDR3 is TGTGCCAGCACCCTAAGATTAGCGGGACAAAACACCGGGGAGCTGTTTTTT. It translates to CASTLRLAGQNTGELFF.

This clonotype is classed as medium-sized. This beta chain is a stray read from a library made for alpha chains; its abundance is not meaningful. The chain links TRBV18 to TRBJ1-1; no clear D gene. The V and J ends lost 6 bases and 3 bases respectively, with 11 bases between them. Germline assignment: CDR1 KGHSH and CDR2 LQKENI. This CDR3 has 13 residues. Here the CDR3 reads CASSGKEDTEAFF. CDR3 DNA: TGTGCCAGCTCCGGGAAGGAAGACACTGAAGCTTTCTTT.

On this clonotype: The library was built for alpha chains, so this beta chain is an off-target read and its size means little. V gene TRBV7-9 combines with J gene TRBJ1-3; D may be TRBD1 (5 bases). The CDR3 contains 17 residues. Trimming cost V 4 bases and J 0 bases, with 16 bases left between them. Germline V gives CDR1 SEHNR, CDR2 FQNEAQ (reference sequence). CDR3 in DNA: TGTGCCAGCAGCTCTAGATGGCAGGGCGGCTCTGGAAACACCATATATTTT. This translates into CASSSRWQGGSGNTIYF.

This clonotype was seen a few times. As an off-target read in a library built for alpha chains, this beta chain has a frequency of little significance. V and J are TRBV7-2 and TRBJ2-2, with 7 bases that match TRBD2. This CDR3 region has 18 residues. CDR1 and CDR2 from the germline V gene are SGHTA and FQGNSA. The junction had 12 bases not matched to a gene; V was cut back by 5 bases and J by 0 bases. The CDR3 DNA is TGTGCCAGCAGCCCTAGACCCCTTGCGGGGGCGAACACCGGGGAGCTGTTTTTT. It translates to CASSPRPLAGANTGELFF.

This clonotype was seen repeatedly, ten times or more. This beta chain appears as a stray read in a library generated for alpha chains; its size is not informative. V usage is TRBV3-2 and J usage is TRBJ2-7; the D segment call TRBD1 is taken from the table without a DNA check. TRBV3-2 is tagged as a pseudogene. The CDR3 sequence is 18 residues long. This chain's CDR3 is CASSQVNLLDSQSYEQYF. The DNA of the CDR3 is TGTGCCAGCAGCCAAGTTAACCTCTTAGACAGCCAGTCATACGAGCAGTACTTC.

Turning to this clonotype: Being off target in a library aimed at alpha chains, this beta chain has a size of little meaning. The chain couples TRBV7-9 to TRBJ2-1; unclear D gene. Trimming stripped 7 bases from V and 5 bases from J, with 9 bases between. CDR1 is SEHNR and CDR2 is FQNEAQ in the germline V gene (reference sequence). The CDR3 has 12 amino acids. CDR3 nucleotides: TGTGCCAGCACTTTGAGTAACAATGAGCAGTTCTTC. It specifies CASTLSNNEQFF.

This clonotype has ten or more counts. As an off-target read in a library built for alpha chains, this beta chain has a frequency of little significance. The V and J genes are TRBV5-5 and TRBJ2-3; a possible D gene is TRBD2 (6 bases). The ends were cut back, 1 base at V and 8 bases at J, with 14 bases in the middle. The germline V gene encodes CDR1 SGHKS and CDR2 YYEKEE (reference sequence). The CDR3 has 14 residues. CDR3 region: CASSLSREWSTQYF. As DNA, the CDR3 is TGTGCCAGCAGCTTGAGTCGGGAGTGGAGTACGCAGTATTTT.